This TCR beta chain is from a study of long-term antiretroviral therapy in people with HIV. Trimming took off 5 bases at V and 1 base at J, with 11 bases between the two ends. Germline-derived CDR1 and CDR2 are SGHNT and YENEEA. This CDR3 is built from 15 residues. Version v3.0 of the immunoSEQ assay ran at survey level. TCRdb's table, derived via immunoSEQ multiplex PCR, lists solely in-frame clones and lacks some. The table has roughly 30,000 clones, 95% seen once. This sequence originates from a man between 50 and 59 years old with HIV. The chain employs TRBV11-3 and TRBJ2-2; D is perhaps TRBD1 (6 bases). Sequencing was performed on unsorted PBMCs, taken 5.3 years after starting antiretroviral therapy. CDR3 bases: TGTGCCAGCAGCCACCGGGACAAGAACACCGGGGAGCTGTTTTTT. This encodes CASSHRDKNTGELFF.